This TCR beta chain derives from a study of cytomegalovirus exposure and HLA in healthy donors (dated by TCRdb to about 2017). With regard to the full study: An earlier analysis of 587 of the donors reported more than 250 Gb of sequence data and 120 million or so unique TCR beta sequences from around 200 million T cells. Roughly 300 gigabases of sequencing data and tens of millions of unique TCR sequences were included in an early release covering roughly 600 HLA-typed donors. Of the roughly 390 genotyped donors, over 80% were placed in the genetic ancestry cluster associated with self-reported Caucasian donors. The study aimed to test whether signatures of past pathogen exposure could be identified by cataloging public T cell receptors. The T cell repertoires of about 700 subjects were profiled by immunosequencing and related to cytomegalovirus serostatus. Along with the roughly 670-subject first cohort, a separate validation cohort of over a hundred different subjects was used. High-throughput TCR immunosequencing, statistical association of individual TCRs with disease status, and machine learning were combined to predict cytomegalovirus infection status. In a later analysis, previously published TCR beta repertoires from about 670 donors were re-analyzed and high-resolution HLA genotyping was added so that TCR occurrence patterns could be studied. In the later analysis, no new phenotypic data were used to find candidate immune exposures; instead, reliance was placed on TCR beta sequences and their occurrence across donors. In an earlier analysis of around 540 of the donors, high-throughput TCR beta sequencing was used to judge whether each TCR beta V gene segment behaved as functional or pseudogenic. Donor age, sex, ethnicity and CMV serostatus were compiled alongside the repertoire data. In a later genetic analysis, genome-wide SNP genotypes for about three fifths of the roughly 670 donors were used, and that subset was treated as a discovery cohort. Every repertoire in the discovery cohort had been generated on one and the same sequencing platform. HLA typing covered class I and class II loci at four-digit resolution. Typing coverage varied by locus: roughly 629-630 donors for A, B, C, DRB1 and DQB1; roughly 520 for DQA1; more than 600 for DPA1; about 450 for DPB1. Four to six DR-DQ haplotypes were handled as single units for association and clustering, since linkage in the cohort was strong. Among some 410 genotyped donors of the cohort, an average of roughly 240,000 unique TCR beta nucleotide sequences were sequenced per donor, roughly a sixth of them non-productive.

The CDR3, from cysteine to phenylalanine, totals 18 residues. Only the CDR3 DNA stays, 54 bases, in frame from base 1. CDR1 is given as WSHSY and CDR2 as SAAADI, both from the germline V gene. The V and J ends are trimmed by 1 base and 7 bases, leaving 23 bases between them. In total, 600 or so healthy bone marrow donors made up the cohort. Cohort members were all nominally healthy when sampled, although unrecorded immune exposures were likely present. The donor was CMV seropositive and belonged to the group of 250 to 300 seropositive cohort members. A peripheral blood sample was provided by each donor, and peripheral blood mononuclear cells were used for TCR beta sequencing. The Qiagen DNeasy Blood Extraction Kit was used to extract genomic DNA from the blood cell samples. The library relied on the immunoSEQ multiplex PCR assay. For the multiplex PCR, a mixture combining 60 forward primers for TCR Vbeta segments and 13 reverse primers for TCR Jbeta segments was used. A multiplex PCR assay on genomic DNA amplified the CDR3 region of rearranged TCR beta genes. On the Illumina HiSeq System, the amplified TCR beta libraries were sequenced as 87-base-pair reads. The original pipeline was this. A later analysis counted around 72 million unique TCR beta chains across the 640 or so repertoires, and around 9.9 million of these chains were shared by at least two donors. To remove PCR and sequencing errors, raw reads were error-corrected and collapsed into unique sequences using a nearest-neighbor algorithm that merged closely related sequences. Alignment of CDR3 sequences to IMGT reference sequences was used to assign V, D and J gene segments. For a sequence to be retained, at least a six-nucleotide match to both a V gene segment and a J gene segment was required. Rearrangements were classified as productive when the CDR3 lacked stop codons and remained in frame with V and J, and all other rearrangements were classified as non-productive. Following IMGT convention, CDR3 was defined as the stretch from the second conserved V-encoded cysteine to the conserved J-encoded phenylalanine. The earlier analysis of about 610 of the donors excluded any sequence lacking an unambiguous match to a single V gene segment. In an earlier analysis of several hundred of the donors, V segments were called functional above 56.7% productive rearrangements and were called segregating when the between-donor standard deviation exceeded 5%. A statistical classification framework was developed to diagnose cytomegalovirus status using the catalog of TCR beta chain sequences. In a later analysis, TCR nucleotide sequences were compared against IMGT/GENE-DB human TR gene sequences so that V and J genes could be assigned. Using the TCRdist pipeline, a later analysis assigned CDR3 sequences along with most-parsimonious VDJ recombination scenarios. In a later analysis, each TCR beta chain was defined by its CDR3 amino acid sequence together with its V-gene family, and reads lacking a unique V-gene family were excluded. To address suspected cross-contamination and a sequencing artifact, a later analysis removed under 600 highly shared, low-generation-probability nucleotide sequences. In a later analysis, a clonal expansion index was calculated for each public chain from normalized within-repertoire ranks of inferred template counts. In a later analysis, generation probabilities were computed using a VDJ recombination model fitted to out-of-frame rearrangements, and the results were checked against IGoR. A later analysis scored TCR-TCR, TCR-HLA and TCR-CMV co-occurrence with hypergeometric tests, applying a repertoire-size bias correction to TCR pairs. False discovery rates were estimated in a later analysis by permuting HLA or CMV assignments 20 times. A later analysis grouped co-occurring TCRs with DBSCAN, adding TCRdist sequence similarity when clustering within HLA-allele-positive subsets. Repertoires with fewer than 30,000 or more than 120,000 public chains, plus five repertoires with anomalous nucleotide sharing, were excluded from co-occurrence clustering. TCRdb retrieved this table from immuneACCESS and kept in-frame rearrangements only. Not all clones are present; in checked studies, unresolved V genes account for under half, and no reason is known for the remainder. That table gives V, J and clone size, and the DNA gave D and trimming. For this sample the table gives around 85,000 clones, of which under 90% were detected only once. Roughly 32% of the sample lies in the top ten.

On this clone itself: Its antigen remains unidentified. Within one base of it there is no much larger clone, and no base qualities were kept.

The research as a whole found: In both the original and validation cohorts, the classifier was reported to diagnose cytomegalovirus status with high specificity and sensitivity. According to a later analysis, parvovirus B19, influenza, CMV and Epstein-Barr virus appeared linked to several top co-occurrence clusters. In a later genetic analysis, a missense DCLRE1C variant was associated with V-gene and J-gene trimming of TCR beta chains, and the association was replicated in an independent cohort. In a later analysis, some 18,000 TCR beta sequences were associated with specific HLA alleles at a false discovery rate of 0.05. Across donors, most TCR sequences were observed very rarely, whereas some public TCRs were present in many individuals. A later analysis found that TCR association rates varied across HLA loci, with DRB1 alleles showing the most associated TCRs and HLA-C alleles the fewest. Because counts were too low, about 15 rarely observed V segments, including chromosome 9 orphons, were left out of the earlier analysis of a few hundred of the donors. An earlier analysis of approximately 600 of the donors showed that most TCR beta V segments appeared in productive rearrangements either about 90% or about 30% of the time, which broadly matched IMGT annotations. Because the 87-base-pair reads could not distinguish some IMGT-functional V segments, including TRBV6-2 and TRBV6-3, those segments were excluded. Correlated functional status among segregating V segments might be attributable to linkage disequilibrium, but an unknown experimental factor could not be ruled out. The authors suggested that the approach could potentially be extended to other disease states and immunological phenotypes. Because HLA typing was missing for some donors at each locus, association tests included only the typed subset. A cluster of highly shared sequence variants was judged likely to represent a technical artifact of the sequencing pipeline. The cohort was sequenced for TCR beta chains only, and without alpha or paired-chain data the features that could be detected were limited. In a later analysis, HLA-associated TCR beta chains were found to be more clonally expanded and to have lower generation probabilities than equally common non-associated chains. CMV serostatus was the only immune exposure information available for the cohort. The study listed over 150 TCR beta chains as associated with cytomegalovirus. Three of the identified cytomegalovirus-associated TCR beta chains were confirmed in vitro to be specific for cytomegalovirus antigens. Roughly uniform sequencing depth across donors was assumed in presence/absence analyses, although this assumption may not hold. Compared with the roughly 670-donor mean, donors in an Asian-associated ancestry cluster had fewer N-insertions in productive TCRs, according to a later genetic analysis. In a later analysis, most CMV-associated TCR beta chains were found to appear HLA-restricted, with HLA associations seemingly driven largely by CMV exposure. A further reported finding was that TCR beta sequences accurately predicted the HLA-A and HLA-B alleles for most subjects in the first cohort. When HLA alleles, especially DR and DQ, strongly co-occurred, attributing TCR associations to individual alleles was difficult.

The chain was built from TRBV10-2 and TRBJ2-1; a tentative D call is TRBD2 (5 bases match). The clonotype was recovered from a man aged 50-60 years in good health and CMV-seropositive. The material sequenced was PBMCs. The sequenced DNA: TGCGCCAGCAGTGAGTTTAAGGGTCTAGCCCCATGGAGGAATGAGCAGTTCTTC. It translates to CASSEFKGLAPWRNEQFF.